Detailed here is one TCR beta chain. Its antigen is currently not known. No much larger clone exists at a distance of one base, and base qualities are not known. The cohort comprised some 680 healthy bone marrow donors. At the time of sampling, all cohort members were nominally healthy, though unrecorded immune exposures were likely present. The donor was CMV seropositive and belonged to the group of 250 to 350 seropositive cohort members. A peripheral blood sample was provided by each donor, and peripheral blood mononuclear cells were used for TCR beta sequencing. The Qiagen DNeasy Blood Extraction Kit was used to extract genomic DNA from the blood cell samples. The source of the sample is a study of cytomegalovirus exposure and HLA in healthy donors (dated by TCRdb to about 2017). With respect to the entire study: According to an earlier analysis of 587 of the donors, 200 million or so T cells yielded over 90 million unique TCR beta sequences and 276 Gb of sequence data. Roughly 300 gigabases of sequencing data and tens of millions of unique TCR sequences were included in an early release covering 550 to 650 HLA-typed donors. The genetic ancestry cluster associated with self-reported Caucasian donors included about four fifths of the roughly 360 genotyped donors. The study aimed to test whether signatures of past pathogen exposure could be identified by cataloging public T cell receptors. The study used immunosequencing to profile the T cell repertoires of hundreds of subjects and linked those repertoires to cytomegalovirus serostatus. In addition to the first cohort of around 670 subjects, a separate validation cohort of over 90 different subjects was used. To predict cytomegalovirus infection status, the study combined high-throughput TCR immunosequencing, statistical association of individual TCRs with disease status, and machine learning. A later analysis re-examined previously published TCR beta repertoires from just over 650 donors and added high-resolution HLA genotyping to investigate patterns of TCR occurrence. In the later analysis, no new phenotypic data were used to find candidate immune exposures; instead, reliance was placed on TCR beta sequences and their occurrence across donors. An earlier analysis of around 640 of the donors used high-throughput TCR beta sequencing to judge whether each TCR beta V gene segment behaved as functional or pseudogenic. Alongside the repertoire data, information on donor age, sex, ethnicity and CMV serostatus was compiled. A later genetic analysis used genome-wide SNP genotypes for about 65% of the 666 donors, treating that subset as a discovery cohort. Every repertoire in the discovery cohort had been generated on one and the same sequencing platform. Both class I and class II loci were covered by HLA typing, at four-digit resolution. Typing coverage varied by locus: about 620-630 donors for A, B, C, DRB1 and DQB1; approximately 500 for DQA1; approximately 570 for DPA1; roughly 450 for DPB1. Four to six DR-DQ haplotypes were handled as single units for association and clustering, since linkage in the cohort was strong. Among several hundred genotyped donors of the cohort, an average of approximately 200,000 unique TCR beta nucleotide sequences was sequenced per donor, of which 15% to 20% were non-productive. The research as a whole found: A later genetic analysis reported fewer N-insertions in productive TCRs among donors in an Asian-associated ancestry cluster than the roughly 700-donor mean. In a later analysis, several top co-occurrence clusters were reported to appear linked to parvovirus B19, influenza, CMV and Epstein-Barr virus. Correlated functional status among segregating V segments might be attributable to linkage disequilibrium, but an unknown experimental factor could not be ruled out. For the cohort, immune exposure information was limited to CMV serostatus. The authors suggested that the approach could potentially be generalized to other disease states and immunological phenotypes. According to a later analysis, TCR association rates differed among HLA loci, with DRB1 alleles showing the most associated TCRs and HLA-C alleles showing the fewest. Most TCR sequences were observed very rarely across donors, whereas some public TCRs were present in many individuals. When HLA alleles, especially DR and DQ, strongly co-occurred, attributing TCR associations to individual alleles was difficult. Specific HLA alleles were associated with 15,000 to 20,000 TCR beta sequences at a false discovery rate of 0.05 in a later analysis. In a later analysis, most CMV-associated TCR beta chains were found to appear HLA-restricted, with HLA associations seemingly driven largely by CMV exposure. In an earlier analysis of under 600 of the donors, most TCR beta V segments were observed in productive rearrangements about 87% or about 30% of the time, broadly matching IMGT annotations. The presence/absence analyses assumed that sequencing depth was roughly uniform across donors, and that assumption may not be true. A further reported finding was that TCR beta sequences accurately predicted the HLA-A and HLA-B alleles for most subjects in the first cohort. In both the original and validation cohorts, the classifier was reported to diagnose cytomegalovirus status with high specificity and sensitivity. In a later genetic analysis, a missense DCLRE1C variant was associated with V-gene and J-gene trimming of TCR beta chains, and the association was replicated in an independent cohort. The earlier analysis of 450 to 700 of the donors excluded approximately 15 rarely observed V segments, including chromosome 9 orphons, because counts were too low. Some IMGT-functional V segments, including TRBV6-2 and TRBV6-3, could not be distinguished by the 87-base-pair reads and were therefore excluded. In the study, around 150 TCR beta chains were listed as associated with cytomegalovirus. Because HLA typing was missing for some donors at each locus, association tests included only the typed subset. Compared with equally common non-associated chains, HLA-associated TCR beta chains in a later analysis were more clonally expanded and had lower generation probabilities. In vitro tests confirmed that a few of the cytomegalovirus-associated TCR beta chains recognize cytomegalovirus antigens. The cohort was sequenced for TCR beta chains only, and without alpha or paired-chain data the features that could be detected were limited. The sequencing pipeline was judged likely to have produced a cluster of highly shared sequence variants as a technical artifact.

The library came from the immunoSEQ multiplex PCR assay. The multiplex PCR relied on a mix of 60 forward primers for TCR Vbeta segments and 13 reverse primers for TCR Jbeta segments. The CDR3 region of rearranged TCR beta genes was amplified from genomic DNA with a multiplex PCR assay. The Illumina HiSeq System was used to sequence the amplified TCR beta libraries as 87-base-pair reads. The paper's data handling went like this. Across the roughly 670 repertoires, a later analysis counted roughly 84 million unique TCR beta chains, roughly 11 million of which were shared by at least two donors. To remove PCR and sequencing errors, raw reads were error-corrected and collapsed into unique sequences using a nearest-neighbor algorithm that merged closely related sequences. CDR3 sequences were aligned to IMGT reference sequences to assign V, D and J gene segments. For a sequence to be retained, at least a six-nucleotide match to both a V gene segment and a J gene segment was required. A rearrangement counted as productive if the CDR3 had no stop codons and remained in frame with V and J, and every other rearrangement counted as non-productive. CDR3 was defined according to IMGT convention as the region running from the second conserved V-encoded cysteine to the conserved J-encoded phenylalanine. The earlier analysis of more than 450 of the donors excluded sequences that lacked an unambiguous match to a single V gene segment. In an earlier analysis of around 600 of the donors, V segments were called functional above 56.7% productive rearrangements and were called segregating when the between-donor standard deviation exceeded 5%. A statistical classification framework was developed to diagnose cytomegalovirus status using the catalog of TCR beta chain sequences. A later analysis assigned V and J genes by comparing TCR nucleotide sequences with IMGT/GENE-DB human TR gene sequences. In a later analysis, CDR3 sequences and most-parsimonious VDJ recombination scenarios were assigned using the TCRdist pipeline. A later analysis defined each TCR beta chain by its CDR3 amino acid sequence plus V-gene family, and excluded reads lacking a unique V-gene family. As a way to deal with suspected cross-contamination and a sequencing artifact, a later analysis dropped hundreds of nucleotide sequences that were highly shared and had low generation probability. In a later analysis, a clonal expansion index for each public chain was calculated from normalized within-repertoire ranks of inferred template counts. A later analysis computed generation probabilities with a VDJ recombination model fitted to out-of-frame rearrangements, and checked the results against IGoR. In a later analysis, hypergeometric tests were used to score TCR-TCR, TCR-HLA and TCR-CMV co-occurrence, with a repertoire-size bias correction applied to TCR pairs. False discovery rates were estimated in a later analysis by permuting HLA or CMV assignments 20 times. In a later analysis, co-occurring TCRs were grouped using DBSCAN, with TCRdist sequence similarity added in when clustering inside HLA-allele-positive subsets. Co-occurrence clustering excluded repertoires with fewer than 30,000 or more than 120,000 public chains, plus five with anomalous nucleotide sharing. This is the immuneACCESS table as TCRdb keeps it, with only in-frame sequences that have V and J called. A part of the clones is gone; compared with another copy, unresolved V genes explain less than half, and the rest is unexplained. V, J and clone size are those of that table, while D and trimming were read from the DNA. Present in this sample are approximately 140,000 clones, about 60% of which were seen just once. In total, the top ten clones hold roughly 7% of the sample.

For CDR1 and CDR2, the germline V gene lists SGHRS and YFSETQ. Clipping removes 3 bases from V and 2 bases from J, with 9 as the unmatched junction base count. Counted from cysteine to phenylalanine, this CDR3 has 18 amino acids. The read is trimmed to its CDR3 DNA, 54 bases read in frame from base 1. The sequence was collected from an older woman in good health and CMV-seropositive. This chain is built from TRBV5-1 and TRBJ1-4; the central 11 bases match TRBD1. Input material: PBMCs. Read as DNA, the sequence is TGCGCCAGCAGCTCGCCACCGGGACAGGGGGTCACTAATGAAAAACTGTTTTTT. This gives the protein CASSSPPGQGVTNEKLFF.